A selection of T cell receptor beta chains follows, all from one sample in a study of tumor-infiltrating lymphocytes in primary liver carcinoma. Using its own MiXCR run on the multiplex PCR reads, TCRdb lists one record per CDR3 protein. The table includes roughly 180,000 distinct CDR3 sequences, around 60% detected once. Material: peripheral blood. The receptors stem from a man in his forties with primary liver carcinoma and hepatitis B virus infection. Both conserved end residues are trimmed from each CDR3.

CDR3 protein | J gene | V gene
ASRQAINNEQF | TRBJ2-1 | TRBV4-1
ASNQEGGRQPQH | TRBJ1-5 | TRBV4-1
ASSPGSWAGDEQF | TRBJ2-1 | TRBV11-2
ASSYSVTVNSPLH | TRBJ1-6 | TRBV6-5
ASRFNFPRYEQY | TRBJ2-7 | TRBV11-2
ASTLGLAEYYEQF | TRBJ2-1 | TRBV11-2
AIPQGRPGNTIY | TRBJ1-3 | TRBV12-3/TRBV12-4
ASGEAF | TRBJ1-1 | TRBV2
ASSSLGGDRYNEQF | TRBJ2-1 | TRBV14
ASSQAYGANRTGELF | TRBJ2-2 | TRBV4-1
ARMGQVAAPKETQY | TRBJ2-5 | TRBV12-3/TRBV12-4
ASSLGIGPAMGEQF | TRBJ2-1 | TRBV11-2
ASSPRQGATDTQY | TRBJ2-3 | TRBV6-5
ASSAFEDISYEQY | TRBJ2-7 | TRBV6-1
ASSLEGPYGKLF | TRBJ1-4 | TRBV6-5
DSSQETLNTEAF | TRBJ1-1 | TRBV11-2
ASSLREATEQF | TRBJ2-1 | TRBV7-8
ASSPTGGIAGADNELF | TRBJ2-1 | TRBV12-3/TRBV12-4
ASSYSLGGAGSYEQY | TRBJ2-7 | TRBV6-5
ASSLPRLATYEQY | TRBJ2-7 | TRBV28
ANSLRETQY | TRBJ2-5 | TRBV14
ASCYSRQPYGHT | TRBJ1-2 | TRBV6-5
ASSYSGTYNEQF | TRBJ2-1 | TRBV6-6
ASSLGTTRAF | TRBJ1-1 | TRBV5-6
SVQFRAPNTGELF | TRBJ2-2 | TRBV29-1
ASSYGQGTNYGYT | TRBJ1-2 | TRBV6-6
ASSTDPRLSGNEQF | TRBJ2-1 | TRBV28
ASSPLAGRSYNKQF | TRBJ2-1 | TRBV12-3/TRBV12-4
ASSGTSGGNEQF | TRBJ2-1 | TRBV6-6
ASSPVIPAGGNNGYA | TRBJ1-2 | TRBV11-2
ACADRESYEQY | TRBJ2-7 | TRBV12-3/TRBV12-4
VSSLAPVWDTGELF | TRBJ2-2 | TRBV11-1
ASIKGQGDNEKF | TRBJ2-1 | TRBV10-3
AISERTSGAIDTQY | TRBJ2-3 | TRBV10-3
ASSYHDTFLSIMEPQH | TRBJ1-5 | TRBV6-5
ASSPQLAGGSYSEQF | TRBJ2-1 | TRBV11-2
ASSFIQWLAGTHGGDEKF | TRBJ2-1 | TRBV11-2
GVDWGDKPGYEHY | TRBJ2-7 | TRBV29-1
SASDRVVGYT | TRBJ1-2 | TRBV29-1
ASSYETSGLPYEQY | TRBJ2-7 | TRBV6-5
ASLSRLIENIQY | TRBJ2-4 | TRBV6-1
ASSLSGGAYGQY | TRBJ2-7 | TRBV28
AISESQRGSTTDTQY | TRBJ2-3 | TRBV10-3
ASSHEEGEAL | TRBJ1-1 | TRBV11-2
ASSLVGTSGDEQF | TRBJ2-1 | TRBV11-2
ANSLPEVGTDTQY | TRBJ2-3 | TRBV11-2
ANSEWDRGQSEQY | TRBJ2-7 | TRBV10-2
ASSSGTGTGDEEQY | TRBJ2-7 | TRBV28
AISVSSGGSTEQC | TRBJ2-7 | TRBV10-3
ASSLDWGGEQY | TRBJ2-7 | TRBV11-2
ASSLGLAGGEQY | TRBJ2-7 | TRBV12-3/TRBV12-4
AISESIDSYNEQF | TRBJ2-1 | TRBV10-3
ASSPGIHEQF | TRBJ2-1 | TRBV25-1
ATSDPTGDTQY | TRBJ2-3 | TRBV24-1
SVFRSGKGTEAF | TRBJ1-1 | TRBV29-1
ASSYSISGSSYNEQF | TRBJ2-1 | TRBV6-5
ATQRDGSSYGQY | TRBJ2-7 | TRBV10-3
SVEDIIVGDGTDTQY | TRBJ2-3 | TRBV29-1
ASSPGTSLEQF | TRBJ2-1 | TRBV11-2
ASSFQGSGELF | TRBJ2-2 | TRBV5-5